The following is a T cell receptor (beta chain) sequence with its context. From germline, CDR1 is SGHVS and CDR2 FQNEAQ. The V and J ends lost 1 base and 7 bases respectively, with 14 bases between them. The CDR3 is made up of 14 amino acids. This record belongs to a study of shared clonotypes between healthy human individuals. Sequencing was performed with immunoSEQ multiplex PCR; in TCRdb, only in-frame clones are kept and a portion is missing. The table shows about 600,000 clones, with just over 75% occurring only once. Sequencing used PBMCs. V and J are TRBV7-8 and TRBJ2-7; D is possibly TRBD1 (5 bases). The clonotype comes from a woman aged 40 to 50 in good health. Some clones in this sample may be carry-over from other donors' samples. CDR3 in amino acids: CASSLVGAGREQYF. For the CDR3, the DNA is TGTGCCAGCAGCTTAGTTGGGGCAGGGCGAGAGCAGTACTTC.